Sequencing of this T cell receptor beta chain was carried out in a study of blood T cells in healthy people across ages. Points from the study as a whole: PBMCs left unsorted prevented a conclusive naive versus antigen-experienced comparison. Observed TCR beta diversity per million T cells went down as age went up. This fall followed a roughly linear course with age.

About this clonotype: The antigen is unknown.

Together with a sample-barcoded 5' primer, a J-beta primer mix was included in a second PCR lasting about 6 to 11 cycles. TCRdb called the 5' RACE reads again in MiXCR, with one record for every CDR3 protein. The sample includes some 850,000 distinct CDR3 sequences, 20% to 30% of them seen just once. The CDR3 runs 12 residues. Trimming took off 7 bases at V and 4 bases at J, with 8 bases between the two ends. Germline assignment: CDR1 SEHNR and CDR2 FQNEAQ (reference sequence). This sample also appeared in a second study, on T cells of mothers and their children. As that study records: Reads obtained per mother exceeded 8.5 million TCR beta CDR3 reads, with several million obtained per child. For related and unrelated pairs alike, thymic selection shapes TCR recombination output similarly.

The receptor comes from a boy between 10 and 17 years old in good health. This chain links TRBV7-9 with TRBJ1-3, with a possible D match to TRBD1 (5 bases). Sequencing used blood. The CDR3 coding sequence is TGTGCCAGCACCCCAGGGGGAAACACCATATATTTT. It yields the protein CASTPGGNTIYF.